The 10 T cell receptor beta chains below come from one sample, sequenced in a study of T cell responses to AZD1222 COVID-19 vaccine. Profiling relied on immunoSEQ multiplex PCR, and the TCRdb table lists in-frame clones only, not all of them. The profile shows about 170,000 clones, 85% to 95% of them singletons. The sample was peripheral blood, taken on day 0 of AZD1222 vaccination. These TCRs come from an adult in good health.

The chain has TRBV12-3 or TRBV12-4 and TRBJ2-2; D gene uncertain. The CDR3 covers 13 residues. V lost 3 bases and J lost 6, with 8 bases in between. The CDR3 sequence: CASSLRPPGELFF. The CDR3 DNA reads as TGTGCCAGCAGTTTGAGGCCCCCCGGGGAGCTGTTTTTT.

This clone was recorded once. Within the sample, other DNA sequences also encode this same CDR3. The genes are TRBV5-1 and TRBJ1-3; D gene ambiguous. Looked up from germline, CDR1 is SGHRS and CDR2 is YFSETQ. The CDR3 runs to 14 residues. The V and J ends lost 2 bases and 0 bases respectively, with 6 bases between them. CDR3 residues: CASSLGSSGNTIYF. The CDR3 region has the DNA TGCGCCAGCAGCTTAGGGTCCTCTGGAAACACCATATATTTT.

V usage is TRBV4-2 and J usage is TRBJ2-1, with D perhaps assigned TRBD1 or TRBD2 (5 bases each). V lost 0 bases to trimming and J lost 6 bases, with 12 bases between them. Germline V gene sequence: CDR1 LGHNA, CDR2 YNFKEQ. The CDR3 spans 15 residues. CDR3 region: CASSQEGAGSNEQFF. In nucleotides, the CDR3 is TGTGCCAGCAGCCAAGAGGGCGCAGGGAGCAATGAGCAGTTCTTC.

The chain joins TRBV5-4 to TRBJ2-1, with D maybe TRBD2 (6 bases). The CDR3 is 17 residues long. CDR1 and CDR2 from the germline V gene are SGHNT and YYREEE (reference sequence). Between the trimmed V and J ends, which lost 1 base and 0 bases, there was a span of 14 bases. CDR3 DNA: TGTGCCAGCAGCTTGAAAGCCGGGACTTACTCCTACAATGAGCAGTTCTTC. Translation: CASSLKAGTYSYNEQFF.

The gene calls are TRBV6-1 and TRBJ1-2; D gene ambiguous. CDR1 is MNHNS and CDR2 is SASEGT in the germline V gene. V was pared by 1 base and J by 4 bases, with 10 bases between. This CDR3 comprises 14 residues. CDR3 region: CASSEVTALYGYTF. The CDR3 DNA reads as TGTGCCAGCAGTGAAGTAACGGCGCTCTATGGCTACACCTTC.

The J gene is TRBJ2-1, the V gene TRBV20-1; no firm D call. CDR3 length equals 11 residues. V shed 3 bases and J shed 7 bases, with 7 bases lying between them. Germline lookup yields CDR1 DFQATT and CDR2 SNEGSKA (reference sequence). The CDR3 DNA reads TGCAGTGCTAGTCAAGAAAATGAGCAGTTCTTC. Its protein is CSASQENEQFF.

The chain joins TRBV11-2 to TRBJ1-1; D perhaps matches TRBD1 (5 bases). The CDR3 is 14 amino acids. V shed 1 base and J shed 2 bases, with 8 bases lying between them. CDR1 and CDR2 from the germline V gene are SGHAT and FQNNGV. CDR3 protein: CASSLVRANTEAFF. The CDR3 DNA sequence: TGTGCCAGCAGCTTAGTCAGGGCTAACACTGAAGCTTTCTTT.

The J gene is TRBJ1-1, the V gene TRBV18; the D gene is possibly TRBD1 (5 bases). The CDR3 is made up of 15 amino acids. Germline CDR1 is KGHSH and CDR2 is LQKENI. Trimming cost V 0 bases and J 1 base, with 9 bases left between them. The CDR3 coding sequence is TGTGCCAGCTCACCACCGACAGTGGGGAACACTGAAGCTTTCTTT. Translated, it gives CASSPPTVGNTEAFF.

This clone has only one observation. This CDR3 is CASREGFGTSGSDEQFF. The DNA for the CDR3 is TGCGCCAGCAGGGAGGGTTTCGGGACTAGCGGTTCCGATGAGCAGTTCTTC. V is TRBV10-2 and J is TRBJ2-1, with 11 bases fitting TRBD2. Germline lookup yields CDR1 WSHSY and CDR2 SAAADI. Losses at the gene ends were 6 bases for V and 8 bases for J; bases not matched to a gene: 15. The CDR3 spans 17 residues.

In this sample, this clone turned up once. The chain couples TRBV7-2 to TRBJ1-1; possibly TRBD1 for D (6 bases). Trimming took 6 bases from V and 3 from J, leaving 14 bases between them. Germline V gene sequence: CDR1 SGHTA, CDR2 FQGNSA. The CDR3 sequence is 14 residues long. The DNA of the CDR3 is TGTGCCAGCAGGAAGGTTACAGGGTACACTGAAGCTTTCTTT. As protein: CASRKVTGYTEAFF.